Included here is one T cell receptor beta chain sequence, with context. This sample was taken from a study of cytomegalovirus exposure and HLA in healthy donors. Trimming took 8 bases from V and 5 from J; bases not matched to a gene: 11. CDR1 is MNHNS and CDR2 is SASEGT in the germline V gene. The CDR3 totals 15 residues. With 60 Vbeta and 13 Jbeta primers, the PCR was carried out. TCRdb keeps only in-frame clones here, not all; method: immunoSEQ multiplex PCR. This repertoire shows 200,000 to 250,000 clones, over 65% found once; its top ten account for around 2.8%. This sequence originates from a woman aged 60-75 years in good health and CMV-seropositive. Sequencing was carried out using PBMCs. V usage is TRBV6-1 and J usage is TRBJ2-7; TRBD2 agrees at 11 bases. CDR3 DNA: TGTGCCAGCCAAGAGATAGCGGGAGGGCCCCACGAGCAGTACTTC. Translation: CASQEIAGGPHEQYF.